A single T cell receptor beta chain is shown here with its context. Antigen specificity is unknown. Germline V gene lookup returns CDR1 SGHTA and CDR2 FQGNSA. The length of the CDR3 is 17 residues. V lost 4 bases and J lost 4; bases outside the gene matches: 12. The data were taken from a study of T cells in localized non-small cell lung cancer. General study results and limits: Higher adjacent-lung clonality was associated with shorter survival. Detection in adjacent lung was observed for a median around 50 of the top 100 tumor clones.

The assay was immunoSEQ multiplex PCR, and TCRdb's table has in-frame clones only and misses some. The sample includes 25,000 to 30,000 clones, over 85% seen only once; the top ten take approximately 3%. This clonotype originated in a woman aged 18 to 55 with stage I lung adenocarcinoma. This chain uses TRBV7-2 with TRBJ2-2, with 7 bases that match TRBD2. Specimen: peripheral blood, collected before any cancer treatment. CDR3 sequence reads: CASSSPLRAGVTGELFF. CDR3 in DNA: TGTGCCAGCAGCTCCCCTTTAAGGGCGGGAGTCACCGGGGAGCTGTTTTTT.